Listed below are T cell receptor beta chains from one sample, sequenced in a study of shared T cell receptors in the human thymus. Clones were sequenced by immunoSEQ multiplex PCR, and TCRdb holds only the in-frame ones, with some missing. The sample includes hundreds of thousands of clones, more than 75% seen only once; the top ten take more than 0.01%. In addition, the sample was reused for a study of human thymus T cells.

The sample was thymocytes. These TCRs come from a boy in the first two years of life with a congenital heart defect. Both conserved end residues are part of each CDR3. The D gene is left open where the match is weak. Expanded clones are given a class, and other clones once, few, many or no size at all.

V gene	J gene	clone size	D gene	CDR3 protein	CDR3 DNA
TRBV5-4	TRBJ2-3	few	TRBD2	CASSSSGSGDTQYF	TGTGCCAGCAGCAGTAGCGGGAGCGGCGATACGCAGTATTTT
TRBV7-9	TRBJ1-1	-	TRBD1	CASSLATGGTEAFF	TGTGCCAGCAGCTTAGCGACAGGGGGCACTGAAGCTTTCTTT
TRBV5-4	TRBJ1-2	-	TRBD1	CASSLRGPNYGYTF	TGTGCCAGCAGCCTCAGGGGGCCCAACTATGGCTACACCTTC
TRBV15	TRBJ1-2	-	-	CATSRDGRGGYTF	TGTGCCACCAGCAGAGATGGGAGAGGAGGCTACACCTTC
TRBV9	TRBJ1-2	-	-	CASSPRADGYTF	TGTGCCAGCAGCCCCAGGGCGGATGGCTACACCTTC
TRBV11-2	TRBJ2-4	once	TRBD1	CASSPRDRVHIQYF	TGTGCCAGCAGCCCCCGGGACAGGGTCCACATTCAGTACTTC
TRBV30	TRBJ2-5	-	TRBD1	CAWSLDREQETQYF	TGTGCCTGGAGCCTTGACAGGGAACAAGAGACCCAGTACTTC
TRBV28	TRBJ2-7	-	-	CASSPYPGLRSDYEQYF	TGTGCCAGCAGTCCCTACCCGGGACTGAGGTCCGATTACGAGCAGTACTTC
TRBV21-1	TRBJ2-7	-	-	CASSNGMGADEQYF	TGTGCCAGCAGCAATGGTATGGGGGCGGACGAGCAGTACTTC
TRBV5-8	TRBJ1-5	-	-	CASSLVGGGSNQPQHF	TGTGCCAGCAGCTTGGTGGGGGGGGGAAGCAATCAGCCCCAGCATTTT
TRBV23-1	TRBJ2-7	-	TRBD1	CASSQRDRGYEQYF	TGCGCCAGCAGTCAGAGGGACAGGGGCTACGAGCAGTACTTC
TRBV29-1	TRBJ2-2	-	TRBD2	CSAGTSGTGELFF	TGCAGCGCCGGGACTAGCGGGACCGGGGAGCTGTTTTTT
TRBV27	TRBJ2-7	-	-	CASSFVKTYEQYF	TGTGCCAGCAGTTTTGTCAAAACCTACGAGCAGTACTTC
TRBV13	TRBJ2-1	few	TRBD1	CASSLVCQGAHNEQFF	TGTGCCAGCAGCTTAGTCTGTCAGGGGGCCCACAATGAGCAGTTCTTC
TRBV7-9	TRBJ2-1	-	-	CASSLGAGPSENNEQFF	TGTGCCAGCAGCTTAGGAGCAGGGCCCTCCGAAAACAATGAGCAGTTCTTC
TRBV18	TRBJ2-2	few	-	CASTDRTGELFF	TGTGCCAGCACCGACAGGACCGGGGAGCTGTTTTTT
TRBV19	TRBJ2-7	-	TRBD1	CASWPGTGVEQYF	TGTGCCAGCTGGCCGGGGACAGGGGTCGAGCAGTACTTC
TRBV25-1	TRBJ1-6	-	-	CASSAAGNSPLHF	TGTGCCAGCAGTGCAGCAGGGAATTCACCCCTCCACTTT
TRBV5-8	TRBJ2-5	-	TRBD1	CASSLRTGLLSPQETQYF	TGTGCCAGCAGCTTGCGGACAGGGCTATTGAGCCCTCAAGAGACCCAGTACTTC
TRBV4-2	TRBJ2-7	-	TRBD1	CASSQDRVGGTAYEQYF	TGTGCCAGCAGCCAGGATCGTGTAGGGGGCACGGCCTACGAGCAGTACTTC
TRBV4-3	TRBJ2-7	-	TRBD2	CASSQDLFLPRGRVYEQYF	TGCGCCAGCAGCCAAGACCTATTTTTGCCACGCGGGAGGGTCTACGAGCAGTACTTC
TRBV5-6	TRBJ1-3	-	TRBD1	CASSLSRGPGNTIYF	TGTGCCAGCAGCCTCTCCAGGGGGCCCGGAAACACCATATATTTT
TRBV19	TRBJ2-5	-	TRBD2	CASSMEWAGAGETQYF	TGTGCCAGTAGTATGGAGTGGGCGGGAGCTGGAGAGACCCAGTACTTC
TRBV5-4	TRBJ2-3	-	TRBD2	CASSRKAGNTDTQYF	TGTGCCAGCAGTCGTAAAGCGGGGAACACAGATACGCAGTATTTT
TRBV2	TRBJ2-5	once	TRBD1	CASRTGTGRQETQYF	TGTGCCAGCAGGACTGGGACAGGGAGACAAGAGACCCAGTACTTC
TRBV6-5	TRBJ2-5	once	TRBD1	CASSYGAVGGRETQYF	TGTGCCAGCAGTTACGGCGCAGTAGGGGGCAGGGAGACCCAGTACTTC
TRBV6-1	TRBJ2-7	few	-	CASSEGQLAVGADEQYF	TGTGCCAGCAGTGAAGGACAGTTAGCGGTAGGAGCGGACGAGCAGTACTTC
TRBV7-9	TRBJ2-1	-	-	CASSQPPAGRLPNEQFF	TGTGCCAGCAGCCAACCCCCCGCGGGGCGGCTTCCCAATGAGCAGTTCTTC
TRBV15	TRBJ2-3	-	-	CATSRLRWADTQYF	TGTGCCACCAGCCGTCTCCGGTGGGCGGATACGCAGTATTTT
TRBV20-1	TRBJ2-1	-	-	CSARQDGEQFF	TGCAGTGCTAGACAAGACGGGGAGCAGTTCTTC
TRBV19	TRBJ1-2	-	TRBD1	CASRNPTGNGGYTF	TGTGCCAGTAGGAATCCGACAGGGAATGGCGGCTACACCTTC
TRBV15	TRBJ2-7	-	-	CATSRDRERSYEQYF	TGTGCCACCAGCAGAGATAGGGAGCGCTCCTACGAGCAGTACTTC
TRBV10-1	TRBJ2-7	-	TRBD1	CASRDRGDEQYF	TGCGCCAGCCGGGACAGGGGAGACGAGCAGTACTTC
TRBV7-9	TRBJ2-7	-	-	CASSSTDPRGLGEQYF	TGTGCCAGCAGCTCAACCGATCCACGGGGACTCGGCGAGCAGTACTTC
TRBV4-3	TRBJ2-1	-	TRBD2	CASSRQREGYNEQFF	TGCGCCAGCAGTCGACAGCGGGAGGGTTACAATGAGCAGTTCTTC
TRBV28	TRBJ2-7	-	TRBD2	CASATSGSYEQYF	TGTGCCAGCGCGACTAGCGGGAGCTACGAGCAGTACTTC
TRBV5-4	TRBJ2-7	-	-	CASSLIGYEQYF	TGTGCCAGCAGCTTGATCGGTTACGAGCAGTACTTC